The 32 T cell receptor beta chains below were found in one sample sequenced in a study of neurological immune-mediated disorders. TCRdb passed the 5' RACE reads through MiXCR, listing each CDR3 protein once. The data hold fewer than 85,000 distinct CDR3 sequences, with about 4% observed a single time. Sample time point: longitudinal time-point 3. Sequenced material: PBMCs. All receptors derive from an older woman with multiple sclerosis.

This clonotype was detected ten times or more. The CDR3 loop reads CASTRQANNEKLFF. The CDR3 nucleotides are TGTGCCAGCACCCGACAAGCCAATAATGAAAAACTGTTTTTT. V usage is TRBV12-3 or TRBV12-4 and J usage is TRBJ1-4; no clear D. V was shortened by 7 bases and J by 4 bases, with 13 bases between the two germline ends. The CDR3 is made up of 14 amino acids.

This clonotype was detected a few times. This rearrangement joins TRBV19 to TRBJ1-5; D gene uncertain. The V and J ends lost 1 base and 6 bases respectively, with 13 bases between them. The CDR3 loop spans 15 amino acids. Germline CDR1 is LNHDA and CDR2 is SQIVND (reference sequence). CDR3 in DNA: TGTGCCAGTAGTATAGCAGCCCTAGCGGGTCAGCCCCAGCATTTT. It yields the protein CASSIAALAGQPQHF.

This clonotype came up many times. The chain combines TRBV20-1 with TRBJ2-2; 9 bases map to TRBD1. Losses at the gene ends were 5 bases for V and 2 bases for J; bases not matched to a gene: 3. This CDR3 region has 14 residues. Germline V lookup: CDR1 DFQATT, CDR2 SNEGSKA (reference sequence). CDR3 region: CSAWDRVNTGELFF. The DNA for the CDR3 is TGCAGTGCTTGGGACAGGGTTAACACCGGGGAGCTGTTTTTT.

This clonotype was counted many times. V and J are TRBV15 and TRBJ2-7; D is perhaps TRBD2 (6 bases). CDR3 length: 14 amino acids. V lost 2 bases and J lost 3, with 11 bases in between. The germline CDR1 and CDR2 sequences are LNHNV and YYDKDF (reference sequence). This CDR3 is CATSRRRGSYEQYF. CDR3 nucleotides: TGTGCCACCAGCAGAAGGAGGGGCAGCTACGAGCAGTACTTC.

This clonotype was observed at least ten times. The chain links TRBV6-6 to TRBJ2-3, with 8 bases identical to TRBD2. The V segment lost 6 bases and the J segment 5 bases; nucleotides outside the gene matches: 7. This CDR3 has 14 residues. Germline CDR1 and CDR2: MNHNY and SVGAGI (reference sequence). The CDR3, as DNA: TGTGCCAGCAGCCCGGGGGGGCCGGAAGATACGCAGTATTTT. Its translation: CASSPGGPEDTQYF.

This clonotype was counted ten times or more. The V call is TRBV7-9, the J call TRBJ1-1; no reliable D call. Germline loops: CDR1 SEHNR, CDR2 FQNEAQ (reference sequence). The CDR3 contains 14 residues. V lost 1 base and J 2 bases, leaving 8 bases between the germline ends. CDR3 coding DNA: TGTGCCAGCAGCTTAGAGGGAGAAAACACTGAAGCTTTCTTT. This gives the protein CASSLEGENTEAFF.

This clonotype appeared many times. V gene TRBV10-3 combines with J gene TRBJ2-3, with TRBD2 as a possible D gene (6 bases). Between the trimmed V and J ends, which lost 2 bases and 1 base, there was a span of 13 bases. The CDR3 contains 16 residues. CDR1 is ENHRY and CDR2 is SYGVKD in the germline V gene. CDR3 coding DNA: TGTGCCATCAGTGAGAATTTGGGGGGACGCACAGATACGCAGTATTTT. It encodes CAISENLGGRTDTQYF.

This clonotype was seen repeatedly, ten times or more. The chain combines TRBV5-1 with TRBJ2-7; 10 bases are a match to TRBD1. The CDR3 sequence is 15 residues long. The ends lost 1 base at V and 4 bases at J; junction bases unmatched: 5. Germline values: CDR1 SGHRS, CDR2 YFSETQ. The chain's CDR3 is CASSLYRTGGYEQYF. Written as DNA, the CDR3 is TGCGCCAGCAGCTTGTATCGGACAGGGGGTTACGAGCAGTACTTC.

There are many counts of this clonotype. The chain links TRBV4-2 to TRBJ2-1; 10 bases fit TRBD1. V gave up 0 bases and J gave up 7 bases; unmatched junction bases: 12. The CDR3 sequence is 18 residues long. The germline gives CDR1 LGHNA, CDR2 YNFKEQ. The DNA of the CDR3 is TGTGCCAGCAGCCAAGATGCTGCGGGACAGGGGCACTTAAATGAGCAGTTCTTC. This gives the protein CASSQDAAGQGHLNEQFF.

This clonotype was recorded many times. The CDR3 sequence is CASSLTSGGLAKNIQYF. Written as DNA, the CDR3 is TGCGCCAGCAGCTTGACTAGCGGGGGGCTAGCCAAAAACATTCAGTACTTC. The V call is TRBV5-1, the J call TRBJ2-4; 12 bases match TRBD2. Germline values: CDR1 SGHRS, CDR2 YFSETQ. The J segment lost 0 bases and the V segment lost 1 base, leaving 2 bases of the junction unmatched. This CDR3 contains 17 residues.

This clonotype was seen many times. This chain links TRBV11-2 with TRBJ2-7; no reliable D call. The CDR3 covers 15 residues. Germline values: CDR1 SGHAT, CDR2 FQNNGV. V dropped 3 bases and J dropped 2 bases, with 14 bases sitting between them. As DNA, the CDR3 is TGTGCCAGCAGCTTGGCCTTGATAGGGACCTACGAGCAGTACTTC. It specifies CASSLALIGTYEQYF.

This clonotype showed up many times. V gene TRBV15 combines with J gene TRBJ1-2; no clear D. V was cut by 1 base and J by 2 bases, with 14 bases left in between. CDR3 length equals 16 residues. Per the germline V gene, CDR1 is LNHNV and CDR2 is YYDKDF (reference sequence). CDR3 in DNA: TGTGCCACCAGCAGAGTTGAAACAGTTATAAACTATGGCTACACCTTC. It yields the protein CATSRVETVINYGYTF.

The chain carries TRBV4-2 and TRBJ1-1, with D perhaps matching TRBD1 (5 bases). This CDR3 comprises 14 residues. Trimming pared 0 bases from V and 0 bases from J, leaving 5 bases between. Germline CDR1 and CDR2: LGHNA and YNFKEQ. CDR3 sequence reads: CASSQEGLNTEAFF. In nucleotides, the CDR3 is TGTGCCAGCAGCCAAGAGGGGCTGAACACTGAAGCTTTCTTT.

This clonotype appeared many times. The CDR3 bases are TGCGCCAGCAGCTTGCGGCCAGGGGGAAGTATGAACACTGAAGCTTTCTTT. It specifies CASSLRPGGSMNTEAFF. The chain employs TRBV5-1 and TRBJ1-1; 7 bases match TRBD1. Trimming removed 1 base from V and 0 bases from J; junction bases left unmatched: 9. Germline V CDR1 and CDR2: SGHRS, YFSETQ. The CDR3 consists of 17 residues.

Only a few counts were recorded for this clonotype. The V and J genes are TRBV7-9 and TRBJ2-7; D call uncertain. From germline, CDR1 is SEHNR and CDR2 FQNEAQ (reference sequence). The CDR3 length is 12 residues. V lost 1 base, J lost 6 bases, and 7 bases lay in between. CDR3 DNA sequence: TGTGCCAGCAGCTTAGAAGGGATCGAGCAGTACTTC. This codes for CASSLEGIEQYF.

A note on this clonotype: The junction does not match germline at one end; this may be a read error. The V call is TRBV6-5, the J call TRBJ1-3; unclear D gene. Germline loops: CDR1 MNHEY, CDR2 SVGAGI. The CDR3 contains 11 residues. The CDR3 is CDSSNVGTIYF. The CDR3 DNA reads TGTGACAGCAGTAACGTGGGCACCATATATTTT.

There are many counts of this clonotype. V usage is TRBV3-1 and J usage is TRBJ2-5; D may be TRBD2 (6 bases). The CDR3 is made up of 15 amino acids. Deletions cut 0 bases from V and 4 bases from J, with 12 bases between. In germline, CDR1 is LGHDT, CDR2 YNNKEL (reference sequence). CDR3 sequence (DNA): TGTGCCAGCAGCCAAGACTACGGGGGAGGAGAGACCCAGTACTTC. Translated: CASSQDYGGGETQYF.

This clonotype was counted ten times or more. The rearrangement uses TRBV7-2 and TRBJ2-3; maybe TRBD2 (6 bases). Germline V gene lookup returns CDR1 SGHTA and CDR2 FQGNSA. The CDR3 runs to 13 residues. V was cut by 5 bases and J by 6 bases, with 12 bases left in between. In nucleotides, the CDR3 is TGTGCCAGCAGCCCCTACCTAGCGGATACGCAGTATTTT. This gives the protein CASSPYLADTQYF.

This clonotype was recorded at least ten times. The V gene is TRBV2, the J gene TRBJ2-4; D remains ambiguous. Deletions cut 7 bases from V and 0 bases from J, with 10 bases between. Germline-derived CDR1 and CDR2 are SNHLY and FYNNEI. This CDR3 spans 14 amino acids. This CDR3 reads CASTESLAKNIQYF. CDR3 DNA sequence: TGTGCCAGCACCGAAAGTCTAGCCAAAAACATTCAGTACTTC.

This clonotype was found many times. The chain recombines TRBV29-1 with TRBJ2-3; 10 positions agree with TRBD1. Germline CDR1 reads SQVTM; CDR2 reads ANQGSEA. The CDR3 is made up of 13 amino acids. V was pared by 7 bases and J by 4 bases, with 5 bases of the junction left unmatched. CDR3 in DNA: TGCAGCGCGGGGGACAGGGGTCCAGATACGCAGTATTTT. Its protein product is CSAGDRGPDTQYF.

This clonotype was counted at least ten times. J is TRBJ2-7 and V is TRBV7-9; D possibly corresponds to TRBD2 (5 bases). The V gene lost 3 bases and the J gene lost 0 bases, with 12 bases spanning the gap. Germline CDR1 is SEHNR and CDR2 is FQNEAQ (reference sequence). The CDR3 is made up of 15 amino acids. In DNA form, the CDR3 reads TGTGCCAGCAGCTTTGGAAGACGGGGCTCCTACGAGCAGTACTTC. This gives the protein CASSFGRRGSYEQYF.

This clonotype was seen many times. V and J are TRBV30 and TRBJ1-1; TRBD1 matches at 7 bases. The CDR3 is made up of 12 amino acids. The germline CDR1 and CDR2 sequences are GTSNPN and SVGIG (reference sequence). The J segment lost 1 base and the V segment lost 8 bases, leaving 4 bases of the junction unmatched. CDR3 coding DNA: TGTGCCCGGGACAGCCGGAACACTGAAGCTTTCTTT. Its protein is CARDSRNTEAFF.

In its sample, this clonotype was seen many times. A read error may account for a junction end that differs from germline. In DNA, the CDR3 is TGTGCCAGCAGCTTGGGCCAGGGAGGCTACGAGCAGTACTTC. Translation: CASSLGQGGYEQYF. The V and J genes are TRBV5-1 and TRBJ2-7; TRBD2 might be the D (6 bases). Germline loops: CDR1 SGHRS, CDR2 YFSETQ. CDR3 length: 14 amino acids.

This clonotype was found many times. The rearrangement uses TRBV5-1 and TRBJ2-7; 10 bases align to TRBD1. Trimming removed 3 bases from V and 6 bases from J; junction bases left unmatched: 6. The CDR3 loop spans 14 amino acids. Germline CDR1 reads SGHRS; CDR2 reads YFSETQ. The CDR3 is CASSSPGTGAEQYF. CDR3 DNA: TGCGCCAGCAGCTCTCCCGGGACAGGGGCCGAGCAGTACTTC.

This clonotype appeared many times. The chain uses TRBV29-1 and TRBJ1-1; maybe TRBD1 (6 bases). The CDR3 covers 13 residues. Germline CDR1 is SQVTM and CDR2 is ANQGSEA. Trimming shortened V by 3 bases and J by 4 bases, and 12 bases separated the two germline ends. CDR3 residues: CSVDGGAGTEAFF. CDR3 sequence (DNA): TGCAGCGTTGATGGGGGCGCGGGCACTGAAGCTTTCTTT. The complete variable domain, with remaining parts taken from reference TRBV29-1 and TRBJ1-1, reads SAVISQKPSRDICQRGTSLTIQCQVDSQVTMMFWYRQQPGQSLTLIATANQGSEATYESGFVIDKFPISRPNLTFSTLTVSNMSPEDSSIYLCSVDGGAGTEAFFGQGTRLTVV.

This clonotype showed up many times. This chain's CDR3 is CSSRSGGALETQYF. The CDR3 DNA follows: TGCAGCTCCCGGAGCGGGGGGGCCTTGGAGACCCAGTACTTC. The chain uses TRBV29-1 and TRBJ2-5, with 10 bases matching TRBD2. Germline V gene lookup returns CDR1 SQVTM and CDR2 ANQGSEA. The length of the CDR3 is 14 residues. The trim removed 8 bases at V and 5 bases at J, leaving 11 bases unmatched. The complete variable domain, with remaining parts taken from reference TRBV29-1 and TRBJ2-5, reads SAVISQKPSRDICQRGTSLTIQCQVDSQVTMMFWYRQQPGQSLTLIATANQGSEATYESGFVIDKFPISRPNLTFSTLTVSNMSPEDSSIYLCSSRSGGALETQYFGPGTRLLVL.

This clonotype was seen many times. The CDR3 DNA follows: TGCGCCAGCAGCTTCGTCAGGGGGGACACTGAAGCTTTCTTT. Amino acid sequence: CASSFVRGDTEAFF. This chain joins TRBV5-1 and TRBJ1-1; 7 bases align to TRBD1. The CDR3 has 14 residues. Germline V gives CDR1 SGHRS, CDR2 YFSETQ. J gave up 3 bases and V 2 bases, and 4 bases lay outside the gene matches.

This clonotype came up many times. The CDR3: CASSPTGTNHGKNEQFF. The CDR3 DNA reads as TGTGCCAGCAGTCCCACAGGGACTAACCACGGGAAAAACGAGCAGTTCTTC. The genes are TRBV6-5 and TRBJ2-1; tentatively, D is TRBD2 (7 bases). The length of the CDR3 is 17 residues. V lost 5 bases and J lost 10, with 27 bases in between. Per the germline V gene, CDR1 is MNHEY and CDR2 is SVGAGI.

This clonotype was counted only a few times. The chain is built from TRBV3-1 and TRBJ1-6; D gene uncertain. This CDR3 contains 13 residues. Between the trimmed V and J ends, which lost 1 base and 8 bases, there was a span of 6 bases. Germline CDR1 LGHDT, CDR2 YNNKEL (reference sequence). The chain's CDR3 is CASSQGNDSPLHF. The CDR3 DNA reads TGTGCCAGCAGCCAAGGTAATGATTCACCCCTCCACTTT.

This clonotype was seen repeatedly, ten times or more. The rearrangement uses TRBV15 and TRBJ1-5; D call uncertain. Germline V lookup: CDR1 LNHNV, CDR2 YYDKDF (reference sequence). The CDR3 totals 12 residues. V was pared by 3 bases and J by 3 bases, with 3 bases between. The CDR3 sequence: CATSRNNQPQHF. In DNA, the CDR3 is TGTGCCACCAGCAGGAACAATCAGCCCCAGCATTTT.

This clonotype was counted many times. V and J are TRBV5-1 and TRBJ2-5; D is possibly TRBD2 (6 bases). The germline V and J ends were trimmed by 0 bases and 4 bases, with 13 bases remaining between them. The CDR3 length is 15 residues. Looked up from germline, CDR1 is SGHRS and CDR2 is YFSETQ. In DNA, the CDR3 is TGCGCCAGCAGCTTGGTGGTTGTTAGCGGAGAGACCCAGTACTTC. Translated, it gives CASSLVVVSGETQYF.

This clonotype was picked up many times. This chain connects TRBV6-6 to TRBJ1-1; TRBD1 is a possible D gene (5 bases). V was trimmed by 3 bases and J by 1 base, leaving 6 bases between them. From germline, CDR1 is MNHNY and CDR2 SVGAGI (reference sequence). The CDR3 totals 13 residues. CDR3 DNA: TGTGCCAGCAGTTATCAGGGGAACACTGAAGCTTTCTTT. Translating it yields CASSYQGNTEAFF.